These 19 T cell receptor beta chains came from one sample sequenced in a study of blood T cell repertoires in COVID-19. Some clones are missing from TCRdb's copy, which holds only in-frame ones; the method was immunoSEQ multiplex PCR. The sample records approximately 140,000 clones, around 84% being singletons. Sequenced input: PBMCs or T cells enriched from blood (not recorded which). These receptors were collected from a man aged 35-49 years with acute COVID-19.

V usage is TRBV7-9 and J usage is TRBJ1-2; D not certain. Germline V CDR1 and CDR2: SEHNR, FQNEAQ (reference sequence). The V gene lost 4 bases and the J gene lost 9 bases, with 9 bases spanning the gap. This CDR3 spans 11 amino acids. CDR3 DNA: TGTGCCAGCAGCTACGACAAGCGCTACACCTTC. Translated, it gives CASSYDKRYTF.

This chain joins TRBV10-3 and TRBJ2-5; 8 bases align to TRBD2. Germline assignment: CDR1 ENHRY and CDR2 SYGVKD. V lost 4 bases and J lost 1; bases outside the gene matches: 5. The CDR3 loop spans 15 amino acids. CDR3 DNA sequence: TGTGCCATCAGTGGGGGCGGGGGGCCCCAAGAGACCCAGTACTTC. Translated: CAISGGGGPQETQYF.

This clone was observed a single time. The rearrangement links TRBV10-1 to TRBJ2-5; 8 nucleotides line up with TRBD2. The CDR3 extends over 15 amino acids. V was clipped by 3 bases and J by 2 bases; unmatched bases: 5. Germline values: CDR1 WNHNN, CDR2 SYGVQD (reference sequence). The CDR3 DNA reads TGCGCCAGCAGTGACAGGACTAGCCTTCAAGAGACCCAGTACTTC. Translation gives CASSDRTSLQETQYF.

This clone appeared many times. Relative to the germline gene, one junction end is altered; a read error may explain this. V is TRBV7-7 and J is TRBJ2-5; a weak D match, TRBD2 (5 bases). Germline V gene sequence: CDR1 SSHAT, CDR2 FNYEAQ (reference sequence). CDR3 length: 16 residues. DNA of the CDR3: TGTGCTAGCAGCCCTAGGACGGGGAAATTGGGGGAGACCCAGTACTTC. It translates to CASSPRTGKLGETQYF.

V is TRBV11-3 and J is TRBJ2-7; D is uncertain. CDR3 length equals 15 residues. Looked up from germline, CDR1 is SGHNT and CDR2 is YENEEA. V lost 0 bases to trimming and J lost 2 bases, with 11 bases between them. The CDR3 region has the DNA TGTGCCAGCAGCTTAGAAGTCAGGTTGACCTACGAGCAGTACTTC. Its protein product is CASSLEVRLTYEQYF.

The rearrangement links TRBV5-6 to TRBJ2-3; possible D gene TRBD1, 6 bases. The V gene's germline CDR1 is SGHDT and CDR2 YYEEEE. V was shortened by 5 bases and J by 3 bases, with 13 bases between the two germline ends. This CDR3 region has 14 residues. The CDR3 nucleotides are TGTGCCAGCAGTCACAGGGTGGGGACAGATACGCAGTATTTT. It specifies CASSHRVGTDTQYF.

This chain links TRBV6-5 with TRBJ1-1; 7 bases fit TRBD1. The germline gives CDR1 MNHEY, CDR2 SVGAGI. CDR3 length: 14 residues. V dropped 5 bases and J dropped 4; count of bases not matched to a gene: 7. This CDR3 is CASSRQGSSTEAFF. In DNA form, the CDR3 reads TGTGCCAGCAGTCGACAGGGATCCAGCACTGAAGCTTTCTTT.

The chain uses TRBV7-2 and TRBJ1-5; TRBD1 agrees at 9 bases. V trimming: 2 bases; J trimming: 6 bases; junction bases outside the gene matches: 2. CDR1 is SGHTA and CDR2 is FQGNSA in the germline V gene. The CDR3 is 14 amino acids. CDR3 DNA sequence: TGTGCCAGCAGCTTAAACAGGGGGCCTCAGCCCCAGCATTTT. Translation gives CASSLNRGPQPQHF.

The J gene is TRBJ1-2, the V gene TRBV19; possibly TRBD1 for D (5 bases). Trimming removed 6 bases from V and 7 bases from J, with 15 bases in between. There are 13 residues in the CDR3. Germline V gene data show CDR1 as LNHDA and CDR2 as SQIVND (reference sequence). CDR3 residues: CASSPGGGTGYTF. In DNA, the CDR3 is TGTGCCAGTAGCCCCGGCGGGGGAACTGGCTACACCTTC.

This chain joins TRBV6-5 and TRBJ1-5, with a tentative D call TRBD1 (5 bases). V lost 4 bases to trimming and J lost 7 bases, with 14 bases between them. Germline V gives CDR1 MNHEY, CDR2 SVGAGI. This CDR3 has 14 amino acids. CDR3 in DNA: TGTGCCAGCAGTTTCCTCGGGGGAAACCAGCCCCAGCATTTT. This codes for CASSFLGGNQPQHF.

The rearrangement links TRBV28 to TRBJ2-1; TRBD2 matches at 10 bases. Germline V gene lookup returns CDR1 MDHEN and CDR2 SYDVKM. With V trimmed by 7 bases and J by 7 bases, 7 bases remained unmatched. This CDR3 region has 14 residues. The CDR3: CASKLAGVPNEQFF. For the CDR3, the DNA is TGTGCCAGCAAGCTAGCGGGAGTTCCTAATGAGCAGTTCTTC.

The chain is built from TRBV5-1 and TRBJ2-5; 7 bases align to TRBD1. The V gene end was trimmed by 2 bases and the J gene end by 3 bases; junction bases not matched to a gene: 4. The germline gives CDR1 SGHRS, CDR2 YFSETQ. The CDR3 spans 14 residues. Here the CDR3 DNA reads TGCGCCAGCAGCTTCGCAGGGGGAGAAGAGACCCAGTACTTC. It encodes CASSFAGGEETQYF.

The rearrangement uses TRBV7-3 and TRBJ2-7; D ambiguous. The CDR3 extends over 13 amino acids. The germline V and J ends were trimmed by 3 bases and 0 bases, with 6 bases remaining between them. CDR1 SGHTA and CDR2 FQGTGA come from the germline V gene. In DNA, the CDR3 is TGTGCCAGCAGCTTCGGCGGCTCCTACGAGCAGTACTTC. It yields the protein CASSFGGSYEQYF.

The chain recombines TRBV10-3 with TRBJ1-2; 12 bases align to TRBD1. Germline V gene sequence: CDR1 ENHRY, CDR2 SYGVKD. J lost 8 bases, V lost 3 bases, and 7 bases had no gene match. CDR3 length: 15 residues. CDR3 loop: CAISDPGQGARGYTF. As DNA, the CDR3 is TGTGCCATCAGTGACCCGGGACAGGGGGCGAGAGGCTACACCTTC.

J is TRBJ1-4 and V is TRBV4-2; D remains ambiguous. The V and J ends lost 0 bases and 3 bases respectively, with 17 bases between them. This CDR3 comprises 18 residues. Germline CDR1 reads LGHNA; CDR2 reads YNFKEQ. CDR3 protein: CASSQDWASPSANEKLFF. The CDR3 bases are TGTGCCAGCAGCCAAGATTGGGCCAGTCCCTCGGCTAATGAAAAACTGTTTTTT.

This chain uses TRBV7-2 with TRBJ2-7, with TRBD1 matching 8 bases. The CDR3 spans 16 residues. The V gene end was trimmed by 2 bases and the J gene end by 0 bases; junction bases not matched to a gene: 6. Germline lookup yields CDR1 SGHTA and CDR2 FQGNSA. DNA for the CDR3: TGTGCCAGCAGCTTAAATTCGCAGGGGGCCTCCTACGAGCAGTACTTC. Residues: CASSLNSQGASYEQYF.

The chain joins TRBV6-2 or TRBV6-3 to TRBJ2-3, with 7 bases fitting TRBD2. The J segment lost 5 bases and the V segment lost 4 bases, leaving 9 bases of the junction unmatched. Looked up from germline, CDR1 is MNHEY and CDR2 is SVGEGT. This CDR3 is built from 15 residues. The CDR3 loop reads CASSSRLAHGDTQYF. DNA for the CDR3: TGTGCCAGCAGTTCCCGACTAGCCCACGGAGATACGCAGTATTTT.

V usage is TRBV18 and J usage is TRBJ1-5, with D possibly being TRBD1 (6 bases). Germline V lookup: CDR1 KGHSH, CDR2 LQKENI. V was pared by 3 bases and J by 3 bases, with 6 bases between. This CDR3 comprises 13 residues. CDR3 amino acids: CASSPGHNQPQHF. CDR3 sequence (DNA): TGTGCCAGCTCACCGGGACACAATCAGCCCCAGCATTTT.

The V and J genes are TRBV18 and TRBJ2-7, with 8 bases fitting TRBD2. Germline trimming cut 6 bases from V and 5 bases from J; bases unmatched to any gene: 15. Looked up from germline, CDR1 is KGHSH and CDR2 is LQKENI. This CDR3 comprises 16 residues. The CDR3 region is CASSPQSGTRAHEQYF. The CDR3 bases are TGTGCCAGCTCCCCTCAATCCGGGACTAGAGCCCACGAGCAGTACTTC.